This T cell receptor (beta chain) emerged from a study of shared clonotypes between healthy human individuals. The method was immunoSEQ multiplex PCR; TCRdb's version includes in-frame clones alone and lacks a portion of them. The sample lists over 1.5 million clones; roughly 98% were seen once. Germline CDR1 and CDR2: SQVTM and ANQGSEA. The length of the CDR3 is 14 residues. J lost 12 bases, V lost 6 bases, and 15 bases had no gene match. Turning to this clone: Its target is unknown.

Study conclusions and caveats: The represented genetic and exposure-history diversity was limited by the small number of donors.

This TCR derives from a man aged 25 to 45 in good health. Sequencing input: naive CD4+ T cells sorted from blood. Noted subset: CD45RA+ positively selected. This rearrangement joins TRBV29-1 to TRBJ2-1; 9 bases map to TRBD1. CDR3 in amino acids: CSVAEDRGVRRQFF. The CDR3 DNA reads as TGCAGCGTCGCGGAGGACAGGGGCGTGCGACGGCAGTTCTTC.